These 27 T cell receptor beta chains were all obtained from the same sample, sequenced in a study of CXCR3-negative and CXCR3-positive naive CD8 T cells. Study-level results: The TRB CDR3s that CXCR3-positive naive cells carried were more hydrophobic than those of CXCR3-negative naive cells.

The authors made the TRB cDNA libraries by 5' RACE using UMI labels. From the 5' RACE reads, TCRdb lists one entry per CDR3 protein and no DNA. The sample holds 95,000 to 100,000 distinct CDR3 sequences. No antigen has been assigned to these receptors. Sequencing input: naive CXCR3+ CD8+ T cells from blood. As to subset: CD45RO-CCR7+CD27+CD95- naive CD8+ T cells expressing CXCR3 (TNR3+). The receptors derive from a human donor in good health. Some clones in this sample may be carry-over from other donors' samples.

The chain carries TRBV29-1 and TRBJ1-2. The CDR3 extends over 12 amino acids. The germline gives CDR1 SQVTM, CDR2 ANQGSEA. The chain's CDR3 is CSVADPPYGYTF.

The chain is built from TRBV27 and TRBJ1-1; with no DNA, the TCRdb D assignment of TRBD1 cannot be verified. There are 14 residues in the CDR3. The V gene's germline CDR1 is MNHEY and CDR2 SMNVEV (reference sequence). The chain's CDR3 is CASSFNRGGGEAFF.

CDR3 in amino acids: CASRSLGGTYEQYF. This rearrangement joins TRBV6-2 or TRBV6-3 to TRBJ2-7; TCRdb returns TRBD1, unconfirmable since there is no DNA. Germline-derived CDR1 and CDR2 are MNHEY and SVGEGT. The CDR3 sequence is 14 residues long.

The V call is TRBV7-2, the J call TRBJ2-2; the D call of TRBD1 rests on TCRdb alone, since no DNA is present to check it. Per germline, CDR1 SGHTA and CDR2 FQGNSA. The CDR3 covers 16 residues. CDR3: CASSLPGQGAHGELFF.

V and J are TRBV5-1 and TRBJ2-1; no DNA is available, so the TRBD2 call from TCRdb remains unchecked. CDR3 length equals 15 residues. Germline V gene sequence: CDR1 SGHRS, CDR2 YFSETQ. The CDR3 loop is CASSLERDTYNEQFF.

This chain uses TRBV15 with TRBJ2-7; TCRdb outputs TRBD2, but without DNA this stays unchecked. Germline CDR1 LNHNV, CDR2 YYDKDF (reference sequence). The CDR3 consists of 16 residues. CDR3 in amino acids: CATSKSPRLEEYEQYF.

This CDR3 is CASSLLKRGAHHYNEQFF. The genes are TRBV7-2 and TRBJ2-1; TCRdb reports TRBD2, a call that lacks DNA to check it against. Germline V lookup: CDR1 SGHTA, CDR2 FQGNSA. This CDR3 is built from 18 residues.

The V and J genes are TRBV14 and TRBJ2-7; as DNA is missing, the TRBD1 call by TCRdb cannot be tested. From germline, CDR1 is SGHDN and CDR2 FVKESK. The CDR3 is 15 residues long. CDR3 residues: CASSQDLRDPYEQYF.

The V gene is TRBV7-2, the J gene TRBJ2-7; with no DNA, the TCRdb D assignment of TRBD2 cannot be verified. The CDR3 runs 14 residues. CDR1 is SGHTA, CDR2 FQGNSA, per germline. The CDR3 reads CASSFGSGSYEQYF.

The V and J genes are TRBV12-3 or TRBV12-4 and TRBJ2-7; TCRdb's D gene call, TRBD2, goes unchecked for lack of DNA. The CDR3 spans 14 residues. CDR3 loop: CASTSTYGNVGQYF.

This sequence joins TRBV7-6 and TRBJ2-1; without DNA, the TCRdb call of TRBD2 cannot be checked. In germline, CDR1 is SGHVS, CDR2 FNYEAQ. The CDR3 sequence is 15 residues long. The CDR3 loop reads CASSLAGEGGNEQFF.

The chain couples TRBV5-1 to TRBJ1-1. This CDR3 has 11 residues. Germline V CDR1 and CDR2: SGHRS, YFSETQ. The CDR3 is CASSLADEAFF.

This chain uses TRBV20-1 with TRBJ2-2; TCRdb's D call, TRBD2, is unchecked because there is no DNA. This CDR3 spans 20 amino acids. The germline V gene has CDR1 DFQATT and CDR2 SNEGSKA (reference sequence). CDR3 residues: CSARDTPGLAGFSNTGELFF.

The V call is TRBV10-3, the J call TRBJ2-3; with no DNA, the TCRdb D assignment of TRBD2 cannot be verified. The CDR3 consists of 16 residues. Germline CDR1 ENHRY, CDR2 SYGVKD. The CDR3: CAIRGTSGGHTDTQYF.

The chain uses TRBV28 and TRBJ2-5; the D call of TRBD2 rests on TCRdb alone, since no DNA is present to check it. This CDR3 spans 14 amino acids. Looked up from germline, CDR1 is MDHEN and CDR2 is SYDVKM. CDR3 loop: CASRKRGGLETQYF.

The J gene is TRBJ2-1, the V gene TRBV7-9; checking the TCRdb D call of TRBD2 is not possible without DNA. Looked up from germline, CDR1 is SEHNR and CDR2 is FQNEAQ (reference sequence). There are 15 residues in the CDR3. CDR3: CASSLVGSRPNEQFF.

The chain has TRBV5-1 and TRBJ2-3; TCRdb's D call, TRBD2, is unchecked because there is no DNA. Germline V CDR1 and CDR2: SGHRS, YFSETQ. This CDR3 has 16 residues. CDR3 residues: CASSLNSGGYTDTQYF.

The V and J genes are TRBV6-2 or TRBV6-3 and TRBJ1-1. CDR1 and CDR2 from the germline V gene are MNHEY and SVGEGT. The CDR3 is 12 amino acids. CDR3 sequence reads: CASSYSKEGAFF.

The chain recombines TRBV12-3 or TRBV12-4 with TRBJ2-3; there is no DNA to check the TCRdb D call of TRBD2. The CDR3 sequence is 12 residues long. The CDR3 sequence: CASTQLGDTQYF.

CDR3 protein: CASSYPVGTYEQYF. The rearrangement joins TRBV28 to TRBJ2-7. Per germline, CDR1 MDHEN and CDR2 SYDVKM. CDR3 size: 14 residues. Variable domain in full (rest from reference TRBV28 and TRBJ2-7): DVKVTQSSRYLVKRTGEKVFLECVQDMDHENMFWYRQDPGLGLRLIYFSYDVKMKEKGDIPEGYSVSREKKERFSLILESASTNQTSMYLCASSYPVGTYEQYFGPGTRLTVT.

The CDR3 sequence: CASSQREGGYYGYTF. V usage is TRBV14 and J usage is TRBJ1-2. The CDR3 consists of 15 residues. Per the germline V gene, CDR1 is SGHDN and CDR2 is FVKESK. Supplemented by reference TRBV14 and TRBJ1-2, the full variable domain reads EAGVTQFPSHSVIEKGQTVTLRCDPISGHDNLYWYRRVMGKEIKFLLHFVKESKQDESGMPNNRFLAERTGGTYSTLKVQPAELEDSGVYFCASSQREGGYYGYTFGSGTRLTVV.

The chain has TRBV20-1 and TRBJ2-7; as DNA is missing, the TRBD1 call by TCRdb cannot be tested. Germline CDR1 is DFQATT and CDR2 is SNEGSKA (reference sequence). The CDR3 runs 14 residues. The CDR3 sequence: CSAFDRGLPYEQYF.

The J gene is TRBJ1-1, the V gene TRBV19. CDR3 length equals 13 residues. The germline gives CDR1 LNHDA, CDR2 SQIVND (reference sequence). The CDR3 sequence: CASMVRWGTEAFF.

The chain uses TRBV11-2 and TRBJ2-1; TCRdb calls TRBD1, which cannot be checked without DNA. CDR1 SGHAT and CDR2 FQNNGV come from the germline V gene. This CDR3 spans 16 amino acids. CDR3 sequence reads: CASSGLGQGVYNEQFF.

This rearrangement joins TRBV7-6 to TRBJ2-3; absent DNA, TCRdb's TRBD1 call cannot be checked. The germline V gene encodes CDR1 SGHVS and CDR2 FNYEAQ. The CDR3 is 14 amino acids. CDR3 sequence reads: CASSNQGWLDTQYF.

The chain has TRBV9 and TRBJ2-1. CDR1 and CDR2 (germline): SGDLS, YYNGEE. The CDR3 totals 15 residues. CDR3 sequence: CASSVEDSIYNEQFF.

This rearrangement joins TRBV20-1 to TRBJ2-5; TCRdb's D call, TRBD1, is unchecked because there is no DNA. This CDR3 has 14 amino acids. Germline loops: CDR1 DFQATT, CDR2 SNEGSKA (reference sequence). CDR3 residues: CSAREMGGDGPQYF.